This is a list of T cell receptor beta chains from one sample in a study of shared clonotypes between healthy human individuals. Only in-frame clones appear in the TCRdb table, and some are missing; sequencing was by immunoSEQ multiplex PCR. This repertoire shows roughly 2 million clones, under 97% found once; its top ten account for around 0.13%. The sample consisted of naive CD4+ T cells sorted from blood. The receptors shown here come from a young man in good health. Each CDR3 is given with its conserved first and last residue. The D gene is left open where the match is weak. Only some rows state a clone size, as once, few, many or a class for expanded clones.

v_gene,abundance,j_gene,d_gene,CDR3aa,CDR3nt
TRBV7-7,NA,TRBJ1-5,NA,CASSRIKRSNNQPQHF,TGTGCTAGCAGCCGAATAAAGAGGAGTAATAATCAGCCCCAGCATTTT
TRBV7-2,NA,TRBJ2-4,NA,CASSLGGLQLAKNIQYF,TGTGCCAGCAGCTTAGGGGGCCTACAGCTAGCCAAAAACATTCAGTACTTC
TRBV5-6,NA,TRBJ1-1,TRBD1,CASSTATGANTEAFF,TGTGCCAGCAGCACTGCGACAGGGGCGAACACTGAAGCTTTCTTT
TRBV19,NA,TRBJ2-7,TRBD1,CASSIGTGGNYEQYF,TGTGCCAGTAGTATAGGGACAGGGGGGAACTACGAGCAGTACTTC
TRBV2,NA,TRBJ2-7,NA,CASSPTNHSRSSYEQYF,TGTGCCAGCAGCCCAACGAATCATAGCAGAAGCTCCTACGAGCAGTACTTC
TRBV5-4,NA,TRBJ1-1,NA,CASSEGLRNTEAFF,TGTGCCAGCAGTGAAGGCTTAAGGAACACTGAAGCTTTCTTT
TRBV19,NA,TRBJ1-6,TRBD1,CASSNRGSPLHF,TGTGCCAGTAGTAACAGGGGATCACCCCTCCACTTT
TRBV2,NA,TRBJ2-5,NA,CASSEDRYQETQYF,TGTGCCAGCAGTGAAGACAGGTACCAAGAGACCCAGTACTTC
TRBV28,NA,TRBJ2-7,TRBD1,CASSLRDRDEQYF,TGTGCCAGCAGTTTAAGGGACAGGGACGAGCAGTACTTC
TRBV9,NA,TRBJ2-5,NA,CASSRGAGNQETQYF,TGTGCCAGCAGCCGGGGGGCGGGGAACCAAGAGACCCAGTACTTC
TRBV5-1,once,TRBJ2-7,TRBD1,CASSFSPGQGSGEQYF,TGCGCCAGCAGCTTCTCGCCGGGACAGGGTTCTGGCGAGCAGTACTTC
TRBV5-5,NA,TRBJ2-3,TRBD2,CASSHRTSGATDTQYF,TGTGCCAGCAGCCACCGGACTAGCGGGGCCACAGATACGCAGTATTTT
TRBV7-9,NA,TRBJ1-2,NA,CASSFDRTTTNYGYTF,TGTGCCAGCAGCTTTGACAGGACCACCACTAACTATGGCTACACCTTC
TRBV11-2,NA,TRBJ2-7,NA,CASSLVGIALSYEQYF,TGTGCCAGCAGCTTAGTTGGAATCGCCCTTTCCTACGAGCAGTACTTC
TRBV7-3,NA,TRBJ1-6,NA,CERGDTYNRHSPLHF,TGTGAAAGGGGGGACACTTACAATAGACATTCACCCCTCCACTTT
TRBV2,NA,TRBJ2-6,NA,CASSAHLSSGANVLTF,TGTGCCAGCAGCGCCCATCTAAGCTCTGGGGCCAACGTCCTGACTTTC
TRBV14,NA,TRBJ1-1,TRBD1,CASSQLQGAGEAFF,TGTGCCAGCAGCCAACTACAGGGGGCTGGGGAAGCTTTCTTT
TRBV2,NA,TRBJ1-5,NA,CATKTSGHQPQHF,TGTGCCACCAAGACCTCAGGGCACCAGCCCCAGCATTTT
TRBV6-1,NA,TRBJ1-6,TRBD1,CASSAGQGMLQEISPLHF,TGTGCCAGCAGTGCCGGACAGGGCATGCTTCAGGAGATTTCACCCCTCCACTTT
TRBV11-2,NA,TRBJ2-3,TRBD2,CASSLGLAGGSDTQYF,TGTGCCAGCAGCCTTGGACTAGCGGGGGGCTCAGATACGCAGTATTTT
TRBV5-1,NA,TRBJ2-3,NA,CASRPSSDTQYF,TGCGCCAGCAGACCCTCTAGCGATACGCAGTATTTT
TRBV11-2,NA,TRBJ1-1,NA,CASSLVVRGAEAFF,TGTGCCAGCAGCTTAGTGGTAAGGGGGGCTGAAGCTTTCTTT
TRBV5-6,NA,TRBJ1-4,NA,CASSLTGRYEKLFF,TGTGCCAGCAGCTTGACAGGCCGGTATGAAAAACTGTTTTTT
TRBV28,NA,TRBJ1-3,TRBD1,CASSSTGGAFGNTIYF,TGTGCCAGCAGTTCAACAGGGGGCGCATTTGGAAACACCATATATTTT
TRBV7-2,NA,TRBJ2-5,TRBD1,CASSTTGAETQYF,TGTGCCAGCAGCACGACAGGGGCTGAGACCCAGTACTTC
TRBV7-8,NA,TRBJ2-3,NA,CASSPTGTDTQYF,TGTGCCAGCAGCCCCACGGGCACAGATACGCAGTATTTT
TRBV6-1,NA,TRBJ2-3,NA,CASSERASAATDTQYF,TGTGCCAGCAGTGAACGGGCTAGCGCGGCCACAGATACGCAGTATTTT
TRBV5-1,NA,TRBJ1-2,NA,CAKSGGYGYTF,TGCGCCAAGTCCGGGGGATATGGCTACACCTTC
TRBV7-9,NA,TRBJ1-6,NA,CASNDSPEGRSPLHF,TGTGCCAGCAACGATTCTCCGGAGGGAAGATCACCCCTCCACTTT
TRBV10-3,NA,TRBJ2-3,TRBD2,CAISEPPGGGRGDTQYF,TGTGCCATCAGTGAACCCCCGGGGGGGGGCCGGGGAGATACGCAGTATTTT